This T cell receptor (beta chain) was profiled in a study of PD-1 blockade in classical Hodgkin lymphoma. Study-level findings and limits: With respect to the repertoire differences, their causes, possibly disease activity or prior therapy, remain undefined.

Clones were read by immunoSEQ multiplex PCR, and TCRdb kept only the in-frame ones, dropping some. The table records approximately 99,000 clones, roughly 81% of them present only once. The germline V gene encodes CDR1 SGHVS and CDR2 FNYEAQ. V shed 5 bases, J shed 2 bases, and the junction held 7 bases outside the gene matches. The length of the CDR3 is 15 residues. Each patient relapsed following autologous stem cell transplantation, and prior brentuximab vedotin exposure differed. In the case of this clone: Its antigen is as yet unknown.

This chain connects TRBV7-6 to TRBJ1-2; the match to TRBD1 covers 8 bases. This TCR was sampled from a human donor with classical Hodgkin lymphoma. This specimen was peripheral blood mononuclear cells (PBMCs), taken before the second cycle of nivolumab. The CDR3 is CASSGGDRSNYGYTF. The CDR3 DNA reads as TGTGCCAGCAGCGGCGGGGACAGGTCGAACTATGGCTACACCTTC. Looking up the rest from reference TRBV7-6 and TRBJ1-2 gives the full variable domain: GAGVSQSPRYKVTKRGQDVALRCDPISGHVSLYWYRQALGQGPEFLTYFNYEAQQDKSGLPNDRFSAERPEGSISTLTIQRTEQRDSAMYRCASSGGDRSNYGYTFGSGTRLTVV.